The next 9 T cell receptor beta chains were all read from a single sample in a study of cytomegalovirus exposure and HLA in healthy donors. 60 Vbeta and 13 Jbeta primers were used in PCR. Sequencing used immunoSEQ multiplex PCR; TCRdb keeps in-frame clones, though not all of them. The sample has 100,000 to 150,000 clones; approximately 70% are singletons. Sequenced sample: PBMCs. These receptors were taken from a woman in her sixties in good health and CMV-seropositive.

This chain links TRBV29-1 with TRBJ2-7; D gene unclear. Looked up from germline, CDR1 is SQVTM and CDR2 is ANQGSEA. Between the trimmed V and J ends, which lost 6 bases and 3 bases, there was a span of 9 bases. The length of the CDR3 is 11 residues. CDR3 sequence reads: CSVGSRYEQYF. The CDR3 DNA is TGCAGCGTGGGTAGCCGCTACGAGCAGTACTTC.

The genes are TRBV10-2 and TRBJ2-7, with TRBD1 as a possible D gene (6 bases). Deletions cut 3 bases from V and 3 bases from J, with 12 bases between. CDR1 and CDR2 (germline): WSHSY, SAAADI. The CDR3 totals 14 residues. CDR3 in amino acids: CASSEVGASYEQYF. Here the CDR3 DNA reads TGCGCCAGCAGTGAAGTGGGGGCCAGCTACGAGCAGTACTTC.

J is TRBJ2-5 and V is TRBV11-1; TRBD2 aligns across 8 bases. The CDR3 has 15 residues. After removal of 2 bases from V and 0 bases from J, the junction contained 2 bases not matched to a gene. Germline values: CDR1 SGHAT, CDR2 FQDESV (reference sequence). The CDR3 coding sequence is TGTGCCAGCAGCTTACGGGGGGGGAACCAAGAGACCCAGTACTTC. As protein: CASSLRGGNQETQYF.

The CDR3 is CASSLWTGTNTEAFF. The CDR3, as DNA: TGTGCCAGCAGCCTCTGGACAGGGACGAACACTGAAGCTTTCTTT. The gene calls are TRBV5-4 and TRBJ1-1; 8 bases are a match to TRBD1. J gave up 1 base and V 4 bases, and 6 bases lay outside the gene matches. The CDR3 sequence is 15 residues long. Germline V CDR1 and CDR2: SGHNT, YYREEE (reference sequence).

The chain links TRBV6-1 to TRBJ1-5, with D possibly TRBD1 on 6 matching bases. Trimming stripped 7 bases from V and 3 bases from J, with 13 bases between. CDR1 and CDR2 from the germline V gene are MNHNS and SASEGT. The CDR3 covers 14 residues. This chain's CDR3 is CASNFQGYNQPQHF. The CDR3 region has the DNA TGTGCCAGCAACTTTCAGGGGTACAATCAGCCCCAGCATTTT.

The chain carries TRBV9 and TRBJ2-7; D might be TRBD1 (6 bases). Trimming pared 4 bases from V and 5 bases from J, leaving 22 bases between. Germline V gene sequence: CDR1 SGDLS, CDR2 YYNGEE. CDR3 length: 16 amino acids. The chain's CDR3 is CASSSRMGAHPHEQYF. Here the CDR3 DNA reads TGTGCCAGCAGCTCCCGTATGGGGGCCCACCCCCACGAGCAGTACTTC.

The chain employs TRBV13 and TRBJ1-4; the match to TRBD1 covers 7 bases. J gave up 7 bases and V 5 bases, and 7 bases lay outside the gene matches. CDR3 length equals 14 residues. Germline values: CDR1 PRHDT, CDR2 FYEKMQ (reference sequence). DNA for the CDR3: TGTGCCAGCAGCCCAAGGGGGCCGGGTGAAAAACTGTTTTTT. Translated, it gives CASSPRGPGEKLFF.

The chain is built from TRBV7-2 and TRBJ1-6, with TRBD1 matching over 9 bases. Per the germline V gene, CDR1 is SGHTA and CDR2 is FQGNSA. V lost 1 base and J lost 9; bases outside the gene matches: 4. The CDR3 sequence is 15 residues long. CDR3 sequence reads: CASSLDRGPGSPLHF. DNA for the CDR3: TGTGCCAGCAGCTTAGACAGGGGGCCTGGTTCACCCCTCCACTTT.

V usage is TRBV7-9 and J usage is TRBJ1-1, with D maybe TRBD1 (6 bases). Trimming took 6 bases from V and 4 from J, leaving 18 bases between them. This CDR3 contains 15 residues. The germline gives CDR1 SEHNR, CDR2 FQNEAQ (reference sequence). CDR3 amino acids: CASRKQGLGSTEAFF. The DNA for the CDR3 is TGTGCCAGCAGAAAACAGGGTTTGGGTAGCACTGAAGCTTTCTTT.